The clone carrying this T cell receptor (beta chain) was observed a handful of times. Its antigen remains unidentified. The data stem from a study of beta chain features in type 1 diabetes. Study-wide results and limits: Overrepresentation of cells with high TCR expression could result from cDNA sequencing. Researchers report that Type 1 diabetes patients had moderately but significantly shorter TCRB CDR3s across all four CD4+ subsets.

Sequenced material consisted of expressed TCRB transcripts (all of the isolated RNA was reverse transcribed). It was found that naive, central memory and regulatory T cell samples averaged around 3.5 million reads. Clones were read by immunoSEQ multiplex PCR, and TCRdb kept only the in-frame ones, dropping some. The data show 200,000 to 250,000 clones, 16% seen once. A sort by CD45RO/CCR7/CD25/CD127/CD95/CD27 yielded CD4+ naive, central memory, regulatory and stem cell-like memory cells. The sample taken for sequencing was naive CD4+ T cells from blood. The source is a man aged 25 to 40 with type 1 diabetes.

In DNA, the CDR3 is TGCAGTGCTGTCCTCGGGGGGCTGCAGTTCTTC. It specifies CSAVLGGLQFF. The rearrangement links TRBV20-1 to TRBJ2-1, with D possibly matching TRBD2 (7 bases). The CDR3 totals 11 residues. The germline V and J ends were trimmed by 5 bases and 12 bases, with 14 bases remaining between them. Germline V CDR1 and CDR2: DFQATT, SNEGSKA (reference sequence).